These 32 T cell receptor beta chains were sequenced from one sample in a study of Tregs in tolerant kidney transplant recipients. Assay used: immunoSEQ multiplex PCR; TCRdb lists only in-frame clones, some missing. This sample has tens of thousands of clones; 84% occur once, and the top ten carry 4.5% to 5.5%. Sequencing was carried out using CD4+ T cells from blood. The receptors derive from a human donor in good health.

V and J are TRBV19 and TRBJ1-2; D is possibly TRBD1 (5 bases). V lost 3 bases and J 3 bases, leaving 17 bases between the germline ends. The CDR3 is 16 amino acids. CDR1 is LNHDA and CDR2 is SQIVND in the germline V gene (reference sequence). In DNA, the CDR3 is TGTGCCAGTAGTATCGTCGTGGGGCAGGGCCACTATGGCTACACCTTC. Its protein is CASSIVVGQGHYGYTF.

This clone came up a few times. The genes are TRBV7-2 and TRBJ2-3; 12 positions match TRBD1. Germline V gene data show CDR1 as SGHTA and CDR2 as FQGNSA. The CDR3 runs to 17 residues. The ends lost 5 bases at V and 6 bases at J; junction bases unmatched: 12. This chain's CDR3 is CASSHPPGTGGVDTQYF. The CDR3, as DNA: TGTGCCAGCAGCCATCCGCCTGGGACAGGGGGCGTTGATACGCAGTATTTT.

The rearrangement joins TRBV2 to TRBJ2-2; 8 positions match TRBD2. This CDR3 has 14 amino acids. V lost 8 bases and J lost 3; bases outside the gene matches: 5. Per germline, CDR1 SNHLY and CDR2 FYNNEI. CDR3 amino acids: CASDTGGYTGELFF. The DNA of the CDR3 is TGTGCCAGCGATACGGGGGGGTACACCGGGGAGCTGTTTTTT. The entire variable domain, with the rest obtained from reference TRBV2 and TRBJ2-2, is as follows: EPEVTQTPSHQVTQMGQEVILRCVPISNHLYFYWYRQILGQKVEFLVSFYNNEISEKSEIFDDQFSVERPDGSNFTLKIRSTKLEDSAMYFCASDTGGYTGELFFGEGSRLTVL.

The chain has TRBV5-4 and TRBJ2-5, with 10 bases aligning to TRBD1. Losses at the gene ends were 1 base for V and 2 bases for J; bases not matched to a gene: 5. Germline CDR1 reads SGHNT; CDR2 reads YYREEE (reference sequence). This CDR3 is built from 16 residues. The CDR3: CASSLLGTGVQETQYF. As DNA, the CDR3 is TGTGCCAGCAGCTTGCTCGGGACAGGGGTTCAAGAGACCCAGTACTTC. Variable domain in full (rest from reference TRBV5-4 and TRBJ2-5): ETGVTQSPTHLIKTRGQQVTLRCSSQSGHNTVSWYQQALGQGPQFIFQYYREEENGRGNFPPRFSGLQFPNYSSELNVNALELDDSALYLCASSLLGTGVQETQYFGPGTRLLVL.

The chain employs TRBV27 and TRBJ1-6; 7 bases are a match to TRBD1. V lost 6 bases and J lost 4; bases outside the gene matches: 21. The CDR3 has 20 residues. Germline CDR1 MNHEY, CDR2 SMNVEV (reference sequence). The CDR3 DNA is TGTGCCAGCAGGGAGTTAATAATCAGGGGGGTTAGGACTTATAATTCACCCCTCCACTTT. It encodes CASRELIIRGVRTYNSPLHF.

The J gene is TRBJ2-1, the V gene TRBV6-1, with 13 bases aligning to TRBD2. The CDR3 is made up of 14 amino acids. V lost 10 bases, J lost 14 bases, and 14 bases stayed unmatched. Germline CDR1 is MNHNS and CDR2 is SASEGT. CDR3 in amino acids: CATNKLAGGPVEFF. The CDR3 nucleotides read TGTGCCACCAATAAACTAGCGGGAGGGCCTGTTGAGTTCTTC.

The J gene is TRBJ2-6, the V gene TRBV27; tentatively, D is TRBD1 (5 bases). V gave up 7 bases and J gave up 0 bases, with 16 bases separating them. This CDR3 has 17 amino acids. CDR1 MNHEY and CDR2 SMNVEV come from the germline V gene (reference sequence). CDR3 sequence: CASTARTRTSGANVLTF. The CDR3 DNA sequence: TGTGCCAGCACGGCCCGGACACGAACCTCTGGGGCCAACGTCCTGACTTTC.

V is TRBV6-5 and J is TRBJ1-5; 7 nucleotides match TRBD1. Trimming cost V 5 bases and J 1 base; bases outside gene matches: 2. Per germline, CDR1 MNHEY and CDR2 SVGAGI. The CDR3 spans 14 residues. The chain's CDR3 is CASSVQGSNQPQHF. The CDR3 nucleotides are TGTGCCAGCAGTGTACAGGGGAGCAATCAGCCCCAGCATTTT.

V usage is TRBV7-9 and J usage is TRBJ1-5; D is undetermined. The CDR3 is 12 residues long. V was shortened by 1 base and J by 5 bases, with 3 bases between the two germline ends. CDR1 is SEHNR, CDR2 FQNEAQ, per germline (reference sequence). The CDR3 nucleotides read TGTGCCAGCAGCTTAGGGGATCAGCCCCAGCATTTT. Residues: CASSLGDQPQHF.

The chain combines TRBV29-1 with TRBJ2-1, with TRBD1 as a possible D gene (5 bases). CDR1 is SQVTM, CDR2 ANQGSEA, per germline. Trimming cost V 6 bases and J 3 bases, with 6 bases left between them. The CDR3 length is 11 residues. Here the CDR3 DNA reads TGCAGCGTGGACAACTACAATGAGCAGTTCTTC. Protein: CSVDNYNEQFF.

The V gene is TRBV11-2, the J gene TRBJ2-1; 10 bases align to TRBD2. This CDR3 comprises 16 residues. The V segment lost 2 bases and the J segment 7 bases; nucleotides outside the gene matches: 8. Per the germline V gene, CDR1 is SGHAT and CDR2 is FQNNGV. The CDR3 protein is CASSLMGLAKYNEQFF. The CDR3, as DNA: TGTGCCAGCAGCTTAATGGGACTAGCGAAGTATAATGAGCAGTTCTTC.

This CDR3 reads CASSPGLAGTGANVLTF. The CDR3 nucleotides are TGTGCCAGCAGCCCCGGACTAGCGGGAACGGGGGCCAACGTCCTGACTTTC. The J gene is TRBJ2-6, the V gene TRBV5-4; 12 nucleotides agree with TRBD2. The CDR3 has 17 residues. Looked up from germline, CDR1 is SGHNT and CDR2 is YYREEE (reference sequence). After removal of 4 bases from V and 4 bases from J, the junction contained 6 bases not matched to a gene.

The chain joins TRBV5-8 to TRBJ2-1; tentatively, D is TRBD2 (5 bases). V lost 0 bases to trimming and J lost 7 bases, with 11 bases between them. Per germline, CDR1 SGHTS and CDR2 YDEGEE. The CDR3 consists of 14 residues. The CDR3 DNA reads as TGTGCCAGCAGCTTGGATCGGGGAACGAATGAGCAGTTCTTC. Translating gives CASSLDRGTNEQFF. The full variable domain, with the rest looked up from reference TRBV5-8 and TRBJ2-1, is EAGVTQSPTHLIKTRGQQATLRCSPISGHTSVYWYQQALGLGLQFLLWYDEGEERNRGNFPPRFSGRQFPNYSSELNVNALELEDSALYLCASSLDRGTNEQFFGPGTRLTVL.

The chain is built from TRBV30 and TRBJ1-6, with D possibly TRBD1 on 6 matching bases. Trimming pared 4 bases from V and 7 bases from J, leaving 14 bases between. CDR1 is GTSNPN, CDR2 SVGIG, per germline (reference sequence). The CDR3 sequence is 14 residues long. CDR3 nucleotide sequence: TGTGCCTGGACTTTTACAGGGTCGAATTCACCCCTCCACTTT. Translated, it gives CAWTFTGSNSPLHF.

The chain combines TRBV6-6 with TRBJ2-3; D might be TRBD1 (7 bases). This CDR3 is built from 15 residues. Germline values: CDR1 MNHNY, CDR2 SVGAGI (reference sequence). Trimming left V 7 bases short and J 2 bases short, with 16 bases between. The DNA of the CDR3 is TGTGCCAGCACCAGGGGGGTCGGGGACACAGATACGCAGTATTTT. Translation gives CASTRGVGDTDTQYF.

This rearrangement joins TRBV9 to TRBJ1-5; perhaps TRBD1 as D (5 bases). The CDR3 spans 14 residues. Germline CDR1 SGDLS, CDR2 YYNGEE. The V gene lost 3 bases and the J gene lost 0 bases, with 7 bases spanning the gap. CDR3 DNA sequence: TGTGCCAGCAGCGGACAGTTTAGCAATCAGCCCCAGCATTTT. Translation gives CASSGQFSNQPQHF. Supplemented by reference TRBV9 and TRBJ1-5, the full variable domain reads DSGVTQTPKHLITATGQRVTLRCSPRSGDLSVYWYQQSLDQGLQFLIQYYNGEERAKGNILERFSAQQFPDLHSELNLSSLELGDSALYFCASSGQFSNQPQHFGDGTRLSIL.

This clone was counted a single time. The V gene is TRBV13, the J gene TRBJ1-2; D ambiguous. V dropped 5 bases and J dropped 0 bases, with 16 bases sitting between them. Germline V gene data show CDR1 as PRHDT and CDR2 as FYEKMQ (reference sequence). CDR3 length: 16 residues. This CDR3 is CASSPIRSQPNYGYTF. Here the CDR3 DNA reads TGTGCCAGCAGCCCAATTCGAAGTCAACCTAACTATGGCTACACCTTC.

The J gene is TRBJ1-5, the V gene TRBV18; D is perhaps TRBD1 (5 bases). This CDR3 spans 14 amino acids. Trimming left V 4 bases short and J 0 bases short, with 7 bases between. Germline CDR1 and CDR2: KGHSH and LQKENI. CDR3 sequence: CASSQGLSNQPQHF. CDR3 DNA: TGTGCCAGCTCACAGGGACTTAGCAATCAGCCCCAGCATTTT.

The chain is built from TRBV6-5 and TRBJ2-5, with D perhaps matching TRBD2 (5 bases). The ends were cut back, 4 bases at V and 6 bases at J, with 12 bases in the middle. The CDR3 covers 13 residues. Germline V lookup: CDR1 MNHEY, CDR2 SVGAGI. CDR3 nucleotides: TGTGCCAGCAGTTTGGAGGCCCTGAAGACCCAGTACTTC. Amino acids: CASSLEALKTQYF.

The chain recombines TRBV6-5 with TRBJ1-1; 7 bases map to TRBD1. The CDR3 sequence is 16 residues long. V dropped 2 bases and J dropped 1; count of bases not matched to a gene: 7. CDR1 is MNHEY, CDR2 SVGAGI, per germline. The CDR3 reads CASSYTRGDKNTEAFF. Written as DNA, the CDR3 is TGTGCCAGCAGTTACACCAGGGGGGACAAGAACACTGAAGCTTTCTTT.

The CDR3 loop reads CASSYSRVGGYTF. CDR3 DNA sequence: TGTGCCAGCAGTTACTCACGGGTAGGCGGCTACACCTTC. This rearrangement joins TRBV6-5 to TRBJ1-2; D call uncertain. This CDR3 contains 13 residues. V was cut by 0 bases and J by 8 bases, with 10 bases left in between. Germline lookup yields CDR1 MNHEY and CDR2 SVGAGI.

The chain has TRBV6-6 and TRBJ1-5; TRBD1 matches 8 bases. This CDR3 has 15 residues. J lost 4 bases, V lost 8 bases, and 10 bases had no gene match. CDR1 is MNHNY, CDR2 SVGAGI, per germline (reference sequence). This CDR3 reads CASCPGTGFNQPQHF. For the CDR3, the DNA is TGTGCCAGCTGCCCAGGGACAGGCTTTAATCAGCCCCAGCATTTT.

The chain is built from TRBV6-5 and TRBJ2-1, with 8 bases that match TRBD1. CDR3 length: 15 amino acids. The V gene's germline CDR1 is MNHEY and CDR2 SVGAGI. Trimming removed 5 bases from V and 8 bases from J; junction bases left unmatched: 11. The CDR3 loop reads CASSRYRGERYEQFF. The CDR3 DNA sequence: TGTGCCAGCAGTCGTTACAGGGGGGAACGCTATGAGCAGTTCTTC.

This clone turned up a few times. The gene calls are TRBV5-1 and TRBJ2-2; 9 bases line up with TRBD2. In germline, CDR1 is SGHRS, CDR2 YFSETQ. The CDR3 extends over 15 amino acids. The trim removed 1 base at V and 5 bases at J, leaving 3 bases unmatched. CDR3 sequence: CASSLRAGGTGELFF. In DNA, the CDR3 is TGCGCCAGCAGCTTGAGAGCGGGGGGAACCGGGGAGCTGTTTTTT.

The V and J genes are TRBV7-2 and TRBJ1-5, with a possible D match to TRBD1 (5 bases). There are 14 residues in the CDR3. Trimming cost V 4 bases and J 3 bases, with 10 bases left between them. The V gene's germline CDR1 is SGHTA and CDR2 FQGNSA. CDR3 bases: TGTGCCAGCAGCTCAGGGTTGGACAATCAGCCCCAGCATTTT. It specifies CASSSGLDNQPQHF. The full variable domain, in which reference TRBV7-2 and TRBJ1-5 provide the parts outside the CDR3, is GAGVSQSPSNKVTEKGKDVELRCDPISGHTALYWYRQSLGQGLEFLIYFQGNSAPDKSGLPSDRFSAERTGGSVSTLTIQRTQQEDSAVYLCASSSGLDNQPQHFGDGTRLSIL.

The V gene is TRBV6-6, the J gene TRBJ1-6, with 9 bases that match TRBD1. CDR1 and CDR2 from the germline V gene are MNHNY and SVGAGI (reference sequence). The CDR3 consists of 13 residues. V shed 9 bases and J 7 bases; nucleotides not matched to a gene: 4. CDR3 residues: CASTGTGNSPLHF. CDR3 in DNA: TGTGCCAGTACCGGGACAGGGAATTCACCCCTCCACTTT.

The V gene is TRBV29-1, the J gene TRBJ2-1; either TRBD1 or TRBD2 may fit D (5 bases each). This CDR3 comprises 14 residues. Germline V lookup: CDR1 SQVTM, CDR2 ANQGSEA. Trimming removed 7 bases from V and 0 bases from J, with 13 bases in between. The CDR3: CSAGQSSSYNEQFF. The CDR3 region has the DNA TGCAGCGCGGGGCAGTCCAGCTCCTACAATGAGCAGTTCTTC.

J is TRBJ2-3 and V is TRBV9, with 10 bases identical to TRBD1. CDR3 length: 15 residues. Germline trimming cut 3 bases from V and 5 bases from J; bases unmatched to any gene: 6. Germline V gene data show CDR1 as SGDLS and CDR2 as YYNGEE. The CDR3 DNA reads TGTGCCAGCAGCGACCGGGACAGGGGCCGAGATACGCAGTATTTT. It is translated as CASSDRDRGRDTQYF.

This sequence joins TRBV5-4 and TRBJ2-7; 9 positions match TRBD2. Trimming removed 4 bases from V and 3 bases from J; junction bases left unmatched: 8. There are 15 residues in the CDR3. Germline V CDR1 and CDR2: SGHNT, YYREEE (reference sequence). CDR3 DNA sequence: TGTGCCAGCAGCCAACCTCTAGCGGGGTTCTACGAGCAGTACTTC. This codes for CASSQPLAGFYEQYF. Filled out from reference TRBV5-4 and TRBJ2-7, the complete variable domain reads ETGVTQSPTHLIKTRGQQVTLRCSSQSGHNTVSWYQQALGQGPQFIFQYYREEENGRGNFPPRFSGLQFPNYSSELNVNALELDDSALYLCASSQPLAGFYEQYFGPGTRLTVT.

The CDR3 sequence: CASSSRQLPTYEQYF. The CDR3 DNA reads as TGTGCCAGCAGCTCCCGACAGCTCCCAACCTACGAGCAGTACTTC. The chain recombines TRBV7-2 with TRBJ2-7; a weak D match, TRBD1 (5 bases). Trimming cost V 4 bases and J 2 bases, with 15 bases left between them. The CDR3 totals 15 residues. In germline, CDR1 is SGHTA, CDR2 FQGNSA.

The CDR3, as DNA: TGTGCCAGCAGTGCCGGGACCCACGCTCCTTATGGCTACACCTTC. Translated: CASSAGTHAPYGYTF. The chain is built from TRBV2 and TRBJ1-2; D possibly corresponds to TRBD1 (5 bases). Trimming removed 4 bases at V and 5 bases at J, with 17 bases between. The CDR3 has 15 amino acids. CDR1 is SNHLY and CDR2 is FYNNEI in the germline V gene.

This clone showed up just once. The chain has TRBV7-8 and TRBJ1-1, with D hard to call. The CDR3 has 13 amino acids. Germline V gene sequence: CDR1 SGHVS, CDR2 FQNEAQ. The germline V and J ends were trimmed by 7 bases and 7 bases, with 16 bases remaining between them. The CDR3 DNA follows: TGTGCCAGCATCCGAGGTGTGGGAGATGAAGCTTTCTTT. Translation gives CASIRGVGDEAFF.